One and the same sample provided the 29 T cell receptor beta chains below, sequenced in a study of T cell responses to AZD1222 COVID-19 vaccine. Sequencing was performed with immunoSEQ multiplex PCR; in TCRdb, only in-frame clones are kept and a portion is missing. This sample yields about 94,000 clones, of which approximately 91% are seen a single time; about 14% belongs to the top ten. Sequencing used peripheral blood, obtained on day 0 of AZD1222 vaccination. Every receptor here comes from an adult in good health.

The chain combines TRBV7-2 with TRBJ2-3, with a tentative D call TRBD1 (6 bases). Trimming pared 1 base from V and 3 bases from J, leaving 8 bases between. Germline CDR1 reads SGHTA; CDR2 reads FQGNSA. This CDR3 contains 14 residues. In nucleotides, the CDR3 is TGTGCCAGCAGCTTAGACAGGGTTACAGATACGCAGTATTTT. It yields the protein CASSLDRVTDTQYF.

The chain links TRBV2 to TRBJ2-5, with D perhaps matching TRBD1 or TRBD2 (6 bases each). The CDR3 runs 15 residues. Trimming shortened V by 8 bases and J by 5 bases, and 21 bases separated the two germline ends. Germline V lookup: CDR1 SNHLY, CDR2 FYNNEI. CDR3 DNA sequence: TGTGCCAGCCTCACCGATAGGGGGGTGTGGGAGACCCAGTACTTC. Translated, it gives CASLTDRGVWETQYF.

The gene calls are TRBV5-1 and TRBJ2-7, with D perhaps being TRBD1 or TRBD2 (5 bases each). In germline, CDR1 is SGHRS, CDR2 YFSETQ. The CDR3 is 16 residues long. V shed 3 bases and J shed 11 bases, with 27 bases lying between them. This chain's CDR3 is CASSSDGAPYDRVEYF. The CDR3 nucleotides read TGCGCCAGCAGCTCGGACGGGGCACCCTACGACAGAGTGGAGTACTTC.

The J gene is TRBJ2-1, the V gene TRBV14; 8 nucleotides line up with TRBD2. There are 16 residues in the CDR3. J gave up 5 bases and V 3 bases, and 9 bases lay outside the gene matches. Germline V lookup: CDR1 SGHDN, CDR2 FVKESK. The CDR3 loop reads CASSHTGTRYHNEQFF. The CDR3 coding sequence is TGTGCCAGCAGCCACACCGGGACTAGGTACCACAATGAGCAGTTCTTC. The whole variable domain, filled in from reference TRBV14 and TRBJ2-1, reads EAGVTQFPSHSVIEKGQTVTLRCDPISGHDNLYWYRRVMGKEIKFLLHFVKESKQDESGMPNNRFLAERTGGTYSTLKVQPAELEDSGVYFCASSHTGTRYHNEQFFGPGTRLTVL.

This chain joins TRBV19 and TRBJ1-2; possibly TRBD1 for D (5 bases). Looked up from germline, CDR1 is LNHDA and CDR2 is SQIVND (reference sequence). This CDR3 contains 14 residues. Deletions cut 7 bases from V and 3 bases from J, with 15 bases between. CDR3 coding DNA: TGTGCCAGTACCGCCGAGGGGAGTCACTATGGCTACACCTTC. It is translated as CASTAEGSHYGYTF.

This CDR3 reads CSGAAQNTIYF. The CDR3 DNA sequence: TGCAGTGGGGCAGCGCAAAACACCATATATTTT. The J gene is TRBJ1-3, the V gene TRBV20-1; D gene unclear. With 7 bases removed from V and 6 bases from J, the gap between germline ends came to 10 bases. Germline values: CDR1 DFQATT, CDR2 SNEGSKA (reference sequence). The CDR3 is made up of 11 amino acids.

This rearrangement joins TRBV6-6 to TRBJ2-5, with 9 bases identical to TRBD2. The CDR3 contains 15 residues. Germline CDR1 reads MNHNY; CDR2 reads SVGAGI (reference sequence). V dropped 7 bases and J dropped 5; count of bases not matched to a gene: 11. The CDR3 loop is CASKRPAGGKETQYF. CDR3 in DNA: TGTGCCAGCAAGAGGCCAGCGGGGGGTAAGGAGACCCAGTACTTC.

The rearrangement links TRBV25-1 to TRBJ1-2; a possible D gene is TRBD1 (5 bases). This CDR3 region has 13 residues. The V and J ends lost 2 bases and 2 bases respectively, with 6 bases between them. CDR1 and CDR2 from the germline V gene are MGHDK and SYGVNS. As DNA, the CDR3 is TGTGCCAGCAGTGAACCAGGGAACTATGGCTACACCTTC. As protein: CASSEPGNYGYTF.

The V call is TRBV3-1 (or the pseudogene TRBV3-2), the J call TRBJ1-2; D is unresolved. The CDR3 is made up of 13 amino acids. Germline V gene lookup returns CDR1 LGHDT and CDR2 YNNKEL (reference sequence). The V end was cut by 4 bases, the J end by 6 bases, with 12 bases between. In DNA, the CDR3 is TGTGCCAGCAGCCCCCGTCCTATTGATGGCTACACCTTC. Its protein product is CASSPRPIDGYTF.

Concerning this clone: The identical CDR3 is also encoded by other nucleotide sequences in the sample. The V call is TRBV5-1, the J call TRBJ1-1, with D possibly TRBD1 on 5 matching bases. From germline, CDR1 is SGHRS and CDR2 YFSETQ. This CDR3 has 14 residues. V was cut by 2 bases and J by 1 base, with 9 bases left in between. CDR3 nucleotide sequence: TGCGCCAGCAGCTTATCCAGGGCGAACACTGAAGCTTTCTTT. As protein: CASSLSRANTEAFF. Together with reference TRBV5-1 and TRBJ1-1, the CDR3 gives the full variable domain: KAGVTQTPRYLIKTRGQQVTLSCSPISGHRSVSWYQQTPGQGLQFLFEYFSETQRNKGNFPGRFSGRQFSNSRSEMNVSTLELGDSALYLCASSLSRANTEAFFGQGTRLTVV.

This rearrangement joins TRBV19 to TRBJ1-5, with TRBD1 matching over 11 bases. The CDR3 totals 14 residues. The germline CDR1 and CDR2 sequences are LNHDA and SQIVND (reference sequence). Unmatched junction bases numbered 5, after V lost 5 bases and J lost 8 bases. In DNA form, the CDR3 reads TGTGCCAGTAGTCCCGGGACAGGGGGAAAGCCCCAGCATTTT. Translation: CASSPGTGGKPQHF.

V gene TRBV19 combines with J gene TRBJ2-1; 7 bases agree with TRBD1. This CDR3 comprises 15 residues. Germline assignment: CDR1 LNHDA and CDR2 SQIVND (reference sequence). V lost 5 bases to trimming and J lost 3 bases; unmatched junction nucleotides: 7. The CDR3 reads CASSLGPGGYNEQFF. The CDR3 DNA reads TGTGCCAGTAGTCTCGGGCCAGGGGGCTACAATGAGCAGTTCTTC.

The chain carries TRBV7-2 and TRBJ2-7; possible D gene TRBD1, 6 bases. The V gene lost 3 bases and the J gene lost 4 bases, with 16 bases spanning the gap. The CDR3 contains 15 residues. Germline CDR1 is SGHTA and CDR2 is FQGNSA. The CDR3 bases are TGTGCCAGCAGCTTTGGACAGCGATCTCCTTACGAGCAGTACTTC. This encodes CASSFGQRSPYEQYF. Complete variable domain (other parts from reference TRBV7-2 and TRBJ2-7): GAGVSQSPSNKVTEKGKDVELRCDPISGHTALYWYRQSLGQGLEFLIYFQGNSAPDKSGLPSDRFSAERTGGSVSTLTIQRTQQEDSAVYLCASSFGQRSPYEQYFGPGTRLTVT.

The CDR3 DNA sequence: TGTGCCAGTAGTATGAAATCTGGGGCCAACGTCCTGACTTTC. As protein: CASSMKSGANVLTF. The rearrangement uses TRBV19 and TRBJ2-6; D uncertain. From germline, CDR1 is LNHDA and CDR2 SQIVND (reference sequence). The CDR3 has 14 amino acids. V was pared by 3 bases and J by 1 base, with 4 bases between.

The chain uses TRBV5-1 and TRBJ1-3; a possible D gene is TRBD1 (5 bases). CDR1 and CDR2 from the germline V gene are SGHRS and YFSETQ. The ends were cut back, 0 bases at V and 4 bases at J, with 14 bases in the middle. CDR3 length: 16 amino acids. The CDR3 DNA is TGCGCCAGCAGCTTGGCGGGGGTCGCCCGAGGAAACACCATATATTTT. Translated, it gives CASSLAGVARGNTIYF.

The V call is TRBV6-5, the J call TRBJ2-1; TRBD2 agrees at 13 bases. Per the germline V gene, CDR1 is MNHEY and CDR2 is SVGAGI. The CDR3 totals 15 residues. V trimming: 7 bases; J trimming: 10 bases; junction bases outside the gene matches: 10. CDR3 nucleotides: TGTGCCAGCATTGTTAGGACTAGCGGGGGAGGGGAGCAGTTCTTC. Translated: CASIVRTSGGGEQFF.

The chain recombines TRBV2 with TRBJ2-3, with 10 bases lining up with TRBD2. CDR3 length: 18 residues. J lost 1 base, V lost 4 bases, and 11 bases had no gene match. CDR1 is SNHLY, CDR2 FYNNEI, per germline. The CDR3 sequence: CASSARLAGASGTDTQYF. CDR3 DNA sequence: TGTGCCAGCAGTGCAAGGCTAGCGGGGGCCTCCGGCACAGATACGCAGTATTTT.

The chain employs TRBV2 and TRBJ1-2; 8 nucleotides line up with TRBD1. CDR3 length: 14 residues. Germline CDR1 and CDR2: SNHLY and FYNNEI. Trimming at V came to 8 bases and at J to 4 bases, leaving 9 bases not matched to a gene. The CDR3 reads CASVTPGGAYGYTF. In nucleotides, the CDR3 is TGTGCCAGCGTAACCCCAGGGGGCGCCTATGGCTACACCTTC.

The table lists this clone with a few counts. This rearrangement joins TRBV7-9 to TRBJ2-1; 7 bases align to TRBD2. This CDR3 is built from 15 residues. Germline lookup yields CDR1 SEHNR and CDR2 FQNEAQ (reference sequence). The V gene end was trimmed by 0 bases and the J gene end by 3 bases; junction bases not matched to a gene: 2. CDR3 sequence (DNA): TGTGCCAGCAGCTTAGCGGGGGGGTACTACAATGAGCAGTTCTTC. Amino acid sequence: CASSLAGGYYNEQFF. Complete variable domain (other parts from reference TRBV7-9 and TRBJ2-1): DTGVSQNPRHKITKRGQNVTFRCDPISEHNRLYWYRQTLGQGPEFLTYFQNEAQLEKSRLLSDRFSAERPKGSFSTLEIQRTEQGDSAMYLCASSLAGGYYNEQFFGPGTRLTVL.

The V and J genes are TRBV6-5 and TRBJ2-3, with TRBD1 identical over 11 bases. Germline lookup yields CDR1 MNHEY and CDR2 SVGAGI. The CDR3 contains 16 residues. Trimming took 4 bases from V and 7 from J; bases not matched to a gene: 10. This CDR3 is CASSFSGTGGGYTQYF. The CDR3 DNA reads TGTGCCAGCAGTTTCTCCGGGACAGGGGGAGGGTATACGCAGTATTTT.

CDR3 loop: CASSLLLTGGYYNEQFF. The CDR3 DNA sequence: TGTGCCAGCAGCTTGCTTCTGACAGGGGGCTACTACAATGAGCAGTTCTTC. The rearrangement uses TRBV7-9 and TRBJ2-1; 10 bases map to TRBD1. Germline CDR1 reads SEHNR; CDR2 reads FQNEAQ (reference sequence). V shed 3 bases, J shed 3 bases, and the junction held 8 bases outside the gene matches. This CDR3 contains 17 residues.

The CDR3: CASSQEASFSNYGYTF. The CDR3 DNA follows: TGTGCCAGCAGCCAAGAGGCTTCCTTTTCGAACTATGGCTACACCTTC. J is TRBJ1-2 and V is TRBV14; D gene uncertain. The germline V gene encodes CDR1 SGHDN and CDR2 FVKESK. This CDR3 has 16 residues. Trimming took off 0 bases at V and 2 bases at J, with 13 bases between the two ends.

This chain joins TRBV19 and TRBJ2-1; 7 bases match TRBD2. The V and J ends lost 4 bases and 15 bases, in that order; junction bases with no gene match: 9. Per germline, CDR1 LNHDA and CDR2 SQIVND (reference sequence). CDR3 length: 12 amino acids. DNA for the CDR3: TGTGCCAGTAGTAGTCAGGGCGGGGAGGGGTTCTTC. Residues: CASSSQGGEGFF.

The CDR3 region has the DNA TGTGCCATCACGAGCGGGGGGGCCGGTGAGCAGTTCTTC. Protein sequence: CAITSGGAGEQFF. The chain couples TRBV10-3 to TRBJ2-1, with TRBD2 matching over 10 bases. The CDR3 has 13 amino acids. The germline V gene has CDR1 ENHRY and CDR2 SYGVKD. The junction had 6 bases not matched to a gene; V was cut back by 7 bases and J by 9 bases.

The V gene is TRBV19, the J gene TRBJ1-4; 7 bases fit TRBD1. There are 15 residues in the CDR3. The germline V gene encodes CDR1 LNHDA and CDR2 SQIVND (reference sequence). The V segment lost 4 bases and the J segment 2 bases; nucleotides outside the gene matches: 4. The CDR3 DNA is TGTGCCAGTAGTACCCGACAGGGCACTAATGAAAAACTGTTTTTT. Protein product: CASSTRQGTNEKLFF.

In this sample, this clone turned up a few times. The chain is built from TRBV12-2 and TRBJ1-6. TRBV12-2 is a listed pseudogene. This CDR3 is 11 amino acids long. CDR3 residues: CASRPDRPLHF. CDR3 in DNA: TGTGCAAGTCGCCCTGACCGTCCCCTCCACTTT.

This clone was counted only a few times. The V and J genes are TRBV4-3 and TRBJ1-1, with no clear D. V lost 0 bases to trimming and J lost 5 bases, with 7 bases between them. The CDR3 covers 13 residues. Germline V gene lookup returns CDR1 LGHNA and CDR2 YSLEER. CDR3 amino acids: CASSQDRGTEAFF. DNA of the CDR3: TGCGCCAGCAGCCAAGATCGGGGAACTGAAGCTTTCTTT.

The chain has TRBV27 and TRBJ1-6, with a tentative D call TRBD1 (6 bases). This CDR3 is built from 15 residues. Germline V gene sequence: CDR1 MNHEY, CDR2 SMNVEV (reference sequence). The V and J ends lost 4 bases and 6 bases respectively, with 13 bases between them. CDR3 amino acids: CASSWRQETNSPLHF. The CDR3 region has the DNA TGTGCCAGCAGTTGGCGACAGGAAACTAATTCACCCCTCCACTTT.

The chain has TRBV20-1 and TRBJ2-5; D could derive from TRBD1 or TRBD2 (6 bases each). The CDR3 runs to 11 residues. Trimming took off 6 bases at V and 6 bases at J, with 11 bases between the two ends. The germline gives CDR1 DFQATT, CDR2 SNEGSKA (reference sequence). CDR3 amino acids: CSAEGGQTQYF. The CDR3 coding sequence is TGCAGTGCAGAGGGGGGCCAGACCCAGTACTTC.